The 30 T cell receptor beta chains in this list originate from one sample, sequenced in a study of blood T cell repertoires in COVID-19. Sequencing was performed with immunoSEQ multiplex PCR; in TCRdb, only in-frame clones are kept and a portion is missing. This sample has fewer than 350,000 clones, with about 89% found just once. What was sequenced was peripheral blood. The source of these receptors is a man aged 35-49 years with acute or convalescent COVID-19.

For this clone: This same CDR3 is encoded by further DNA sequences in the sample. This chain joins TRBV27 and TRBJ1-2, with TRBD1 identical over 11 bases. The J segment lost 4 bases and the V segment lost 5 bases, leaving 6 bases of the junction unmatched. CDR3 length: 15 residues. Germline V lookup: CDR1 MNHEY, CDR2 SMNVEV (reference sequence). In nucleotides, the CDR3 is TGTGCCAGCAGTCCTCGGGACAGGGGGTTCTATGGCTACACCTTC. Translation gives CASSPRDRGFYGYTF.

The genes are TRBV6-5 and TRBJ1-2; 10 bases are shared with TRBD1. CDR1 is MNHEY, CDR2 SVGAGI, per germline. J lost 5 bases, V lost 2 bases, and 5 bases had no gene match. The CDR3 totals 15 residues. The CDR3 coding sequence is TGTGCCAGCAGTTACAAAGGGACAGGGGTTTATGGCTACACCTTC. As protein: CASSYKGTGVYGYTF.

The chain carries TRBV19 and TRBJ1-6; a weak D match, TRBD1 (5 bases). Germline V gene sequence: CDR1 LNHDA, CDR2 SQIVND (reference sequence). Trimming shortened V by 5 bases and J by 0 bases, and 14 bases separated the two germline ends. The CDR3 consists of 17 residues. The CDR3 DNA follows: TGTGCCAGTAGTCCCAGACTAGGGGTCTCCTATAATTCACCCCTCCACTTT. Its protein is CASSPRLGVSYNSPLHF.

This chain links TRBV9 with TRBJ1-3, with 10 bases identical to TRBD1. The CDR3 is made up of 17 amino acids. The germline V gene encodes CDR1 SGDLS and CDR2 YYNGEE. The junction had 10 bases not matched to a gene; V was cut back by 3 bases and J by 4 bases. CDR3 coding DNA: TGTGCCAGCAGCGAGGGACAGGGGATAATAATAGGAAACACCATATATTTT. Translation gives CASSEGQGIIIGNTIYF.

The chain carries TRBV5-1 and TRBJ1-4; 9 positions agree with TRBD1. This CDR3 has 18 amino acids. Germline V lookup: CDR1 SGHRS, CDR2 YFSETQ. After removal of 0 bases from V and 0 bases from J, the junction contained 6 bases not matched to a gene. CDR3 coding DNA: TGCGCCAGCAGCTTGGGGCGACAGGGGGTGACAACTAATGAAAAACTGTTTTTT. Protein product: CASSLGRQGVTTNEKLFF.

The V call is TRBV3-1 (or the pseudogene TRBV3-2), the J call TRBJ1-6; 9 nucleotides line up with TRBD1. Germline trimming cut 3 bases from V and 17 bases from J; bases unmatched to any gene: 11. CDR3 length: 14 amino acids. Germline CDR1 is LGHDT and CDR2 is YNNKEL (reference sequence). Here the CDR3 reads CASSQMPGQGEIHF. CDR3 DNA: TGTGCCAGCAGCCAGATGCCGGGACAGGGAGAGATCCACTTT.

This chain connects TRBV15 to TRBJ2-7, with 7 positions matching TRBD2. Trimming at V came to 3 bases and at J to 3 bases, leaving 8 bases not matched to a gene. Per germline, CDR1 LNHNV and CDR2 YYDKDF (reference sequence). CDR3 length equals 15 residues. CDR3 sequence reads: CATSSLKGLFYEQYF. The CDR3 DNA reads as TGTGCCACCAGCAGTCTTAAGGGACTATTCTACGAGCAGTACTTC. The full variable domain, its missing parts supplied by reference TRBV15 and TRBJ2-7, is DAMVIQNPRYQVTQFGKPVTLSCSQTLNHNVMYWYQQKSSQAPKLLFHYYDKDFNNEADTPDNFQSRRPNTSFCFLDIRSPGLGDTAMYLCATSSLKGLFYEQYFGPGTRLTVT.

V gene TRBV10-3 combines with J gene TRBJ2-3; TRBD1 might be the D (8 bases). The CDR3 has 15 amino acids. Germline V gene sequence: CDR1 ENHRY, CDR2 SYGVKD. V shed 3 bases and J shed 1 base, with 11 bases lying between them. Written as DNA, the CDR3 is TGTGCCATCAGTGAAGCGGGACAGGGCACAGATACGCAGTATTTT. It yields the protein CAISEAGQGTDTQYF.

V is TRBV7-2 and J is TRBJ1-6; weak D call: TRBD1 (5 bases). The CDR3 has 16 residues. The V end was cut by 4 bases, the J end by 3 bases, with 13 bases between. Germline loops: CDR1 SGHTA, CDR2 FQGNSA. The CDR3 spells CASSSYQGYYNSPLHF. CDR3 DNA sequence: TGTGCCAGCAGCTCATATCAGGGATACTATAATTCACCCCTCCACTTT. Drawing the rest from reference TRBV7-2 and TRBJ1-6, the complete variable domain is GAGVSQSPSNKVTEKGKDVELRCDPISGHTALYWYRQSLGQGLEFLIYFQGNSAPDKSGLPSDRFSAERTGGSVSTLTIQRTQQEDSAVYLCASSSYQGYYNSPLHFGNGTRLTVT.

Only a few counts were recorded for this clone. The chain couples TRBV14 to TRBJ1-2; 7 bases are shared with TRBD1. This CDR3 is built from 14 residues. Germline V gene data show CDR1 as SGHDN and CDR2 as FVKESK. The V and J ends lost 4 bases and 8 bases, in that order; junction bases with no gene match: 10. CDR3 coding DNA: TGTGCCAGCAGCCCCCTTAACAGGGGCAGAGGCTACACCTTC. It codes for CASSPLNRGRGYTF.

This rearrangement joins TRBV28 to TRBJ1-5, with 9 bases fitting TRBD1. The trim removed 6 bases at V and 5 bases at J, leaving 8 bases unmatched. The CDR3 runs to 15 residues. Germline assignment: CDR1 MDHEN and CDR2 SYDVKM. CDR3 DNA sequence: TGTGCCAGCAGACCTCCCGGGACAGGGTATCAGCCCCAGCATTTT. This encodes CASRPPGTGYQPQHF.

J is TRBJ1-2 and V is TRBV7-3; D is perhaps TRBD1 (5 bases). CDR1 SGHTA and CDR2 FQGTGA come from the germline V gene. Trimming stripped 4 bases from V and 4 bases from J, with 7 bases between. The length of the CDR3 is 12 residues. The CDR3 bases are TGTGCCAGCAGCTCCGACAGCTATGGCTACACCTTC. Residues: CASSSDSYGYTF.

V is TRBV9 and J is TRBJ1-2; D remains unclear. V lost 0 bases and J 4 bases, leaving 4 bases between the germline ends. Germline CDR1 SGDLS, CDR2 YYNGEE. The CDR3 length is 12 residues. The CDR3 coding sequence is TGTGCCAGCAGCGTAGCTGTCTATGGCTACACCTTC. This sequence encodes CASSVAVYGYTF.

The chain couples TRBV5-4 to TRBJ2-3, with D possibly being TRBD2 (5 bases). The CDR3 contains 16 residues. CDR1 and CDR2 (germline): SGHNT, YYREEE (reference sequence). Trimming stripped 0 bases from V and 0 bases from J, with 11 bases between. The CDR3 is CASSLGSGLSTDTQYF. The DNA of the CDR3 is TGTGCCAGCAGCTTGGGGAGCGGCCTTAGCACAGATACGCAGTATTTT.

As DNA, the CDR3 is TGTGCCAGCAGCGCCCGGTTTAACCCCTACGAGCAGTACTTC. Its translation: CASSARFNPYEQYF. This chain connects TRBV9 to TRBJ2-7; no definite D call. CDR1 SGDLS and CDR2 YYNGEE come from the germline V gene. Trimming shortened V by 3 bases and J by 2 bases, and 12 bases separated the two germline ends. The CDR3 consists of 14 residues.

CDR3 bases: TGCGCCAGCGGCCCGGACAGGGTGAACACTGAAGCTTTCTTT. It encodes CASGPDRVNTEAFF. The chain combines TRBV5-1 with TRBJ1-1, with 8 bases lining up with TRBD1. V trimming: 7 bases; J trimming: 0 bases; junction bases outside the gene matches: 5. Germline V gene data show CDR1 as SGHRS and CDR2 as YFSETQ. This CDR3 spans 14 amino acids.

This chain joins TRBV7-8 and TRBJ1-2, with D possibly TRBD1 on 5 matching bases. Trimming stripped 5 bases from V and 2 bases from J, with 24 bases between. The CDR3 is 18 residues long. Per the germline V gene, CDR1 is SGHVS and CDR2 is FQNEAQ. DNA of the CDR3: TGTGCCAGCAGCGCAAAAACGTGGGGAGGGGAGGACAACTATGGCTACACCTTC. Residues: CASSAKTWGGEDNYGYTF. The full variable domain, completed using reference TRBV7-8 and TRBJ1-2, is GAGVSQSPRYKVAKRGQDVALRCDPISGHVSLFWYQQALGQGPEFLTYFQNEAQLDKSGLPSDRFFAERPEGSVSTLKIQRTQQEDSAVYLCASSAKTWGGEDNYGYTFGSGTRLTVV.

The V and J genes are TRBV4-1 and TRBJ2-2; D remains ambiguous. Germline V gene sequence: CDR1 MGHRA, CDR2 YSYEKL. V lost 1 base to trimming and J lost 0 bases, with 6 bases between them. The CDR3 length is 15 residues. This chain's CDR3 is CASSQGGANTGELFF. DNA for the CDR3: TGCGCCAGCAGCCAAGGAGGCGCGAACACCGGGGAGCTGTTTTTT.

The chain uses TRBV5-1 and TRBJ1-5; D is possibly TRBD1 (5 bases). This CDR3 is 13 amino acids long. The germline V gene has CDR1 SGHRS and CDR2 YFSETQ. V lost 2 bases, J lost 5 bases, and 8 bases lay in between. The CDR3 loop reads CASSLDSDQPQHF. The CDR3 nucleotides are TGCGCCAGCAGCTTAGACAGCGATCAGCCCCAGCATTTT.

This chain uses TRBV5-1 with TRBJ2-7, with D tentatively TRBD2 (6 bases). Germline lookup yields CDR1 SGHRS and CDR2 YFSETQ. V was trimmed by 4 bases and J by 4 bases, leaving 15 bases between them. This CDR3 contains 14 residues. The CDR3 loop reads CASSPHGEEYEQYF. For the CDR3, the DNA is TGCGCCAGCAGCCCCCATGGGGAGGAGTACGAGCAGTACTTC.

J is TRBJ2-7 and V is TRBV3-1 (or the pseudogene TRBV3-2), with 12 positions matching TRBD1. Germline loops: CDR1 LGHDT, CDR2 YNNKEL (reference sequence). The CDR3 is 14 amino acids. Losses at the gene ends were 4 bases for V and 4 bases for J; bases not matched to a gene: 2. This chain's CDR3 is CASSRDRGHYEQYF. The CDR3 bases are TGTGCCAGCAGCCGGGACAGGGGGCATTACGAGCAGTACTTC.

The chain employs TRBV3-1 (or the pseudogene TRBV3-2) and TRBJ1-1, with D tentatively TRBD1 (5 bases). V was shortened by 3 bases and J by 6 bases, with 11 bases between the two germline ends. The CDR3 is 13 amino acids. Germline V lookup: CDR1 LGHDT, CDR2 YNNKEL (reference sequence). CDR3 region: CASSHREAPEAFF. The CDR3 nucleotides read TGTGCCAGCAGCCACAGGGAGGCCCCTGAAGCTTTCTTT.

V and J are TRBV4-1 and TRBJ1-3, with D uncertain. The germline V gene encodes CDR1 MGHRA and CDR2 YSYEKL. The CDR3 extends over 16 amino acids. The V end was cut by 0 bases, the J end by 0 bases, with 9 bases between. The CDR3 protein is CASSQESRFSGNTIYF. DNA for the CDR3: TGCGCCAGCAGCCAAGAGTCACGGTTCTCTGGAAACACCATATATTTT.

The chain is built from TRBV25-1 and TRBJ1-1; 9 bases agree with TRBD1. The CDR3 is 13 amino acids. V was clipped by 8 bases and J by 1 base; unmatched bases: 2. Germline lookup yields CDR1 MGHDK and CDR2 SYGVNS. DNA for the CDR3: TGTGCCAGCCGGGGACAGGGGAACACTGAAGCTTTCTTT. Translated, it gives CASRGQGNTEAFF.

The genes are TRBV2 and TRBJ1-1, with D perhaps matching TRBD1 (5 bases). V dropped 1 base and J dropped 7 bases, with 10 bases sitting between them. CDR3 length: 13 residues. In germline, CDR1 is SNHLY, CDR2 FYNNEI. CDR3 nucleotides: TGTGCCAGCAGTGAAGAGTGGAGGGGTGAAGCTTTCTTT. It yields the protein CASSEEWRGEAFF.

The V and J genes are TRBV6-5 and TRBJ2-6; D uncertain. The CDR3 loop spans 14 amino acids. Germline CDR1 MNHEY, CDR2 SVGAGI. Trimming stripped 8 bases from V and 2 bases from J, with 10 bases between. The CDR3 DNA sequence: TGTGCCAGCCCGGTGATACCTGGGGCCAACGTCCTGACTTTC. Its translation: CASPVIPGANVLTF.

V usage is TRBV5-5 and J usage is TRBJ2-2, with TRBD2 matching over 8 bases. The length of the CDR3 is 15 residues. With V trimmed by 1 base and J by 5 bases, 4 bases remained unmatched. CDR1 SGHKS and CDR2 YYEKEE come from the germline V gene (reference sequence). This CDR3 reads CASSLIAGKTGELFF. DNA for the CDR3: TGTGCCAGCAGCTTGATAGCGGGGAAAACCGGGGAGCTGTTTTTT.

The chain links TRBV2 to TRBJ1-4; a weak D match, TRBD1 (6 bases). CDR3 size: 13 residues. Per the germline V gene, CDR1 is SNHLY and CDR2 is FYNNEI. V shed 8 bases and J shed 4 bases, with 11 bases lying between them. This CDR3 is CASSGQFNEKLFF. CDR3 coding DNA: TGTGCCAGCTCTGGACAGTTTAATGAAAAACTGTTTTTT.

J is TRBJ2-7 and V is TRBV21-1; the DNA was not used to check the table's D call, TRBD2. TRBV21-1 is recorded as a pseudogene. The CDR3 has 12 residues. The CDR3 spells CASSKSTNEQYF. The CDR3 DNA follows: TGTGCCAGCAGCAAAAGTACTAACGAGCAGTACTTC.

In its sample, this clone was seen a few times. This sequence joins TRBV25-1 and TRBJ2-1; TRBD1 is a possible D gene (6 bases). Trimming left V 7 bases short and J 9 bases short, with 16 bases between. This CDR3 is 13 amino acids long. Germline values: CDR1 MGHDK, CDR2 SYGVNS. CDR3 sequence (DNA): TGTGCCAGCATAGAGCAGGGGCGACCTGAGCAGTTCTTC. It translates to CASIEQGRPEQFF.